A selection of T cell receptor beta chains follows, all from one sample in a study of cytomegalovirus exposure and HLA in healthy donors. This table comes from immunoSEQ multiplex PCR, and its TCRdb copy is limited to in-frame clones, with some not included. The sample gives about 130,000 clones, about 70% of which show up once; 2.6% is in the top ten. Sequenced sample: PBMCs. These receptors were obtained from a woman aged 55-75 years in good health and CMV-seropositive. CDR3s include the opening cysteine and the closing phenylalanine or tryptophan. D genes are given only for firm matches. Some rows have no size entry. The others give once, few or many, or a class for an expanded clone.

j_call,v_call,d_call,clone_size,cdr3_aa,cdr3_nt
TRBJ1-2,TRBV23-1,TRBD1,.,CASSHPTGGGYGYTF,TGCGCCAGCAGTCACCCTACAGGGGGGGGCTATGGCTACACCTTC
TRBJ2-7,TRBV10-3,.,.,CAISESGLADEQYF,TGTGCCATCAGTGAGTCTGGTCTAGCAGACGAGCAGTACTTC
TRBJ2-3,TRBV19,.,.,CASSRTWTSTDTQYF,TGTGCCAGTAGTAGAACGTGGACTAGCACAGATACGCAGTATTTT
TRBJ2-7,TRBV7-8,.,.,CASNPAPGNPHEQYF,TGTGCCAGCAACCCAGCGCCGGGTAACCCGCACGAGCAGTACTTC
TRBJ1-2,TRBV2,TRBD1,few,CASSIIGQGNYGYTF,TGTGCCAGCAGTATTATTGGACAGGGTAACTATGGCTACACCTTC
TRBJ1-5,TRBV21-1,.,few,CASSKERSRPQHF,TGTGCCAGCAGCAAAGAGCGATCCCGGCCCCAGCATTTT
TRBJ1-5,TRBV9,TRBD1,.,CASSVGGDRGPQHF,TGTGCCAGCAGCGTGGGGGGTGACAGGGGGCCCCAGCATTTT
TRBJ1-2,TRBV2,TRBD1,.,CASTPITGVDGYTF,TGTGCCAGCACACCCATTACAGGGGTTGATGGCTACACCTTC
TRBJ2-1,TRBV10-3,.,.,CAINPGRSPDEQFF,TGTGCCATTAACCCGGGAAGGAGCCCCGATGAGCAGTTCTTC
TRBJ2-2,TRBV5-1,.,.,CASSLSSAGELFF,TGCGCCAGCAGCTTGTCGAGTGCCGGGGAGCTGTTTTTT
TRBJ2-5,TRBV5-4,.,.,CASSLADSQETQYF,TGTGCCAGCAGCTTGGCGGACAGCCAAGAGACCCAGTACTTC
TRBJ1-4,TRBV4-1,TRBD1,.,CASSQRGQGLNEKLFF,TGCGCCAGCAGCCAAAGGGGACAGGGGCTTAATGAAAAACTGTTTTTT
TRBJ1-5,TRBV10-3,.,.,CAISPKGSDFNQPQHF,TGTGCCATCAGCCCAAAGGGTAGCGACTTCAATCAGCCCCAGCATTTT
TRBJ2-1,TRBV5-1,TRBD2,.,CASSLALAGGNEQFF,TGCGCCAGCAGCTTGGCGCTAGCGGGGGGGAATGAGCAGTTCTTC
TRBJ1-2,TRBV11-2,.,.,CASSPRGPFYGYTF,TGTGCCAGCAGCCCTAGGGGTCCGTTTTATGGCTACACCTTC
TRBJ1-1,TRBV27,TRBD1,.,CASWTGGAGRTEAFF,TGTGCCTCCTGGACAGGGGGCGCGGGTAGGACTGAAGCTTTCTTT
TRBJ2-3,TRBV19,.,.,CASQNFTDTQYF,TGTGCCAGCCAGAATTTCACAGATACGCAGTATTTT
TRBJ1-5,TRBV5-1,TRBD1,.,CASSLGTGKWSNQPQHF,TGCGCCAGCAGCTTGGGGACAGGGAAATGGAGCAATCAGCCCCAGCATTTT
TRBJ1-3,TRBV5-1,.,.,CASSSGQGNTIYF,TGCGCCAGCAGCTCCGGACAGGGAAACACCATATATTTT
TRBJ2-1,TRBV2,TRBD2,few,CASSGLAEYNEQFF,TGTGCCAGCAGTGGACTAGCAGAGTACAATGAGCAGTTCTTC
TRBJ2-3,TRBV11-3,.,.,CASSLGQFTDTQYF,TGTGCCAGCAGCTTGGGGCAGTTCACAGATACGCAGTATTTT
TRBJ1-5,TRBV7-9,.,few,CASSLRGGEGQPQHF,TGTGCCAGCAGCTTAAGGGGAGGGGAGGGTCAGCCCCAGCATTTT
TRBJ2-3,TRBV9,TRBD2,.,CASSVEGGAGGFTHTQYF,TGTGCCAGCAGCGTAGAGGGAGGAGCGGGGGGATTCACGCATACGCAGTATTTT
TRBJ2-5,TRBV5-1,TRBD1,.,CASSPWTGGERETQYF,TGCGCCAGCAGCCCATGGACAGGGGGCGAGCGAGAGACCCAGTACTTC
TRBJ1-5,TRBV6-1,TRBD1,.,CASSEIGTGGQPQHF,TGTGCCAGCAGTGAGATAGGGACAGGGGGTCAGCCCCAGCATTTT
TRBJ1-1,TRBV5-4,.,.,CASSLEEGTEAFF,TGTGCCAGCAGCTTGGAGGAGGGGACTGAAGCTTTCTTT
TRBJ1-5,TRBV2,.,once,CASSPSRTLSNQPQHF,TGTGCCAGCAGCCCTTCGCGTACCCTTAGCAATCAGCCCCAGCATTTT
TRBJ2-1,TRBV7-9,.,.,CASSSWGVRDEQFF,TGTGCCAGCAGCTCCTGGGGGGTCCGGGATGAGCAGTTCTTC
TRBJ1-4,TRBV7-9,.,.,CASSYGATNEKLFF,TGTGCCAGCAGCTACGGGGCAACTAATGAAAAACTGTTTTTT
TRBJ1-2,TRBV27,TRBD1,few,CASRTDREANYGYTF,TGTGCCAGCAGAACGGACAGGGAGGCGAACTATGGCTACACCTTC
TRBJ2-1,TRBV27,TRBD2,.,CASSLSRLAGYNEQFF,TGTGCCAGCAGTTTATCGAGACTAGCGGGGTACAATGAGCAGTTCTTC